The sequence of this T cell receptor (beta chain) was determined in a study of cytomegalovirus exposure and HLA in healthy donors. The junction had 10 bases not matched to a gene; V was cut back by 0 bases and J by 6 bases. The CDR3 runs to 17 residues. Looked up from germline, CDR1 is LGHNA and CDR2 is YSLEER. Notes on the study in general: TCR beta chains numbering approximately 150 were designated cytomegalovirus-associated.

Amplification used 60 Vbeta primers and 13 Jbeta primers. Assay: immunoSEQ multiplex PCR; the TCRdb copy retains only in-frame clones and omits some. The profile shows under 130,000 clones, roughly 73% of them singletons. This clone is a singleton in its sample. Antigen: not known. The clonotype was recovered from a woman aged 40-49 years in good health and CMV-seropositive. The rearrangement joins TRBV4-3 to TRBJ2-3, with 9 bases aligning to TRBD2. Material: PBMCs. The CDR3 DNA reads TGCGCCAGCAGCCAAGACTTTGGCGGGGGGGCCTCGGATACGCAGTATTTT. This encodes CASSQDFGGGASDTQYF.